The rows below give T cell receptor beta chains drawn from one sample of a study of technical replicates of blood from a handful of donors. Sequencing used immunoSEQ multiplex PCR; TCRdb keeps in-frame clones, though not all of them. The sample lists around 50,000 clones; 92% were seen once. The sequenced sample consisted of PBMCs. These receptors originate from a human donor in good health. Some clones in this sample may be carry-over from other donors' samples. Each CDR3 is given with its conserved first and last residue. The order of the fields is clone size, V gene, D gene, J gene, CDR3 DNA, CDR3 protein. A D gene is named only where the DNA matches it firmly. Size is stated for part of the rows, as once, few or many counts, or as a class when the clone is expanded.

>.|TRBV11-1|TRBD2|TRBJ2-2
TGTGCCAGCACCTGGGCTAGCGGGAGCAGGGGGGAGCTGTTTTTT
CASTWASGSRGELFF
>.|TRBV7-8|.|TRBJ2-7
TGTGCCAGCAGCTTCGGGGTTGAATCCTACGAGCAGTACTTC
CASSFGVESYEQYF
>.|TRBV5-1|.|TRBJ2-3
TGCGCCAGCAGCTTGTCAACAGGCAGTAGCACAGATACGCAGTATTTT
CASSLSTGSSTDTQYF
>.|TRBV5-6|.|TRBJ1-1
TGTGCCAGCAGCTTGGGTACAGGGCTGGTCACTGAAGCTTTCTTT
CASSLGTGLVTEAFF
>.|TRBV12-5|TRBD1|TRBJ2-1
TGTGCTAGTGGTCTCCTGACAGGGGCGAATGAGCAGTTCTTC
CASGLLTGANEQFF
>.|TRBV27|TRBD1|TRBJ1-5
TGTGCCACCAGTTCAGGGGGTAACTTGGGCAATCAGCCCCAGCATTTT
CATSSGGNLGNQPQHF
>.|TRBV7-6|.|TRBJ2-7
TGTGCCAGCAGCTTAGCTGTGGCCCGCGAGCAGTACTTC
CASSLAVAREQYF
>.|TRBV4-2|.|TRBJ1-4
TGTGCCAGCAGCCAAGAGGGCGAAAAACTGTTTTTT
CASSQEGEKLFF
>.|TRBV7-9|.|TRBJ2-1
TGTGCCAGCAGCCGAGGGCAGACTTCCTACAATGAGCAGTTCTTC
CASSRGQTSYNEQFF
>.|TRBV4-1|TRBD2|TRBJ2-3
TGCGCCAGCAGCCAAACCGGGGGGGCCTCAGATACGCAGTATTTT
CASSQTGGASDTQYF
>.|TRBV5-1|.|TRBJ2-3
TGCGCCAGCAGCTTGGGCGGGGTGAGGGATACGCAGTATTTT
CASSLGGVRDTQYF
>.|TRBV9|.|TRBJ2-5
TGTGCCAGCAGCGTAATCGCCACAGGCCAAGAGACCCAGTACTTC
CASSVIATGQETQYF
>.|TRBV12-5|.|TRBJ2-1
TGTGCTAGTGAAAGCGTGGCCTACAATGAGCAGTTCTTC
CASESVAYNEQFF
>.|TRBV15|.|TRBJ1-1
TGTGCCACCAGCAGAGATCTTGTCAGGGGAAACACTGAAGCTTTCTTT
CATSRDLVRGNTEAFF
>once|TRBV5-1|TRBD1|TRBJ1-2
TGCGCCAGCAGCTTGGTCGGGACAGGGACTTCCTATGGCTACACCTTC
CASSLVGTGTSYGYTF
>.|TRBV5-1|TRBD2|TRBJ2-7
TGCGCCAGCAGCCCCCAGGCTAGCGGCTACGAGCAGTACTTC
CASSPQASGYEQYF
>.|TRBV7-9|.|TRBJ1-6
TGTGCCAGCAGCTTAGCGACCAGGTTTTCACCCCTCCACTTT
CASSLATRFSPLHF
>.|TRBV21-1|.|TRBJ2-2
TGTGCCAGCAGCAACCGGACTAGCGGAAACACCGGGGAGCTGTTTTTT
CASSNRTSGNTGELFF
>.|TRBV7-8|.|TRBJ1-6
TGTGCCAGCAGCTTCCAGGGGTATTCACCCCTCCACTTT
CASSFQGYSPLHF
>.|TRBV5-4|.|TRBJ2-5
TGTGCCAGCGCTACCGTACCACAAGAGACCCAGTACTTC
CASATVPQETQYF
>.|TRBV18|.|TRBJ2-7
TGTGCCAGCTCACCCTACGGACAGGAGCAGTACTTC
CASSPYGQEQYF
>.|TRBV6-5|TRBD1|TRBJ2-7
TGTGCCAGCAGTTACTCGGGACAGGGGTACTACGAGCAGTACTTC
CASSYSGQGYYEQYF
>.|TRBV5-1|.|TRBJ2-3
TGCGCCAGCCGACAGGATGCTAGCACAGATACGCAGTATTTT
CASRQDASTDTQYF
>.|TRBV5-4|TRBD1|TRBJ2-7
TGTGCCAGCAGCTTGGCCGCAGGGGACAGGGGCCACGAGCAGTACTTC
CASSLAAGDRGHEQYF
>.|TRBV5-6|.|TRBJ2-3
TGTGCCAGCAGCTTGTATGGGGCCACCTATAATAATTTT
CASSLYGATYNNF
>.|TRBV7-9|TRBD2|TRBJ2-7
TGTGCCAGCAGCCCAGCACAGCGGGAGGTGTACGAGCAGTACTTC
CASSPAQREVYEQYF
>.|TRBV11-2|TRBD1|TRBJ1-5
TGTGCCAGCAGCCAGGACAGGGGCTGGGGCAATCAGCCCCAGCATTTT
CASSQDRGWGNQPQHF
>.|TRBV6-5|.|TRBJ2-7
TGTGCCAGCAGTTACGCGGGCTCCTACGAGCAGTACTTC
CASSYAGSYEQYF
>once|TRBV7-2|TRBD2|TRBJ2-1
TGTGCCAGCAGCTTAAGGGCTAGCGGGCTGAGCTCCTACAATGAGCAGTTCTTC
CASSLRASGLSSYNEQFF
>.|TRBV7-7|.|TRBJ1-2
TGTGCCAGCAGCGTCGACTATGGCTACACCTTC
CASSVDYGYTF
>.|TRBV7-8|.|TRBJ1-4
TGTGCCAGCAGCGCCTGGACAGCCGCAACTAATGAAAAACTGTTTTTT
CASSAWTAATNEKLFF
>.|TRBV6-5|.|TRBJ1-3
TGTGCCAGCAGGGGCGGGAGCGGAGGAGGAAACACCATATATTTT
CASRGGSGGGNTIYF
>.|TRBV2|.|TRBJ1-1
TGTGCCAGCAGTTACATGGGGGGGTTCGAAGCTTTCTTT
CASSYMGGFEAFF
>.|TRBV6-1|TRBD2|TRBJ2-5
TGTGCCAGCAGTGGACTAGCGGGTTCCCAAGAGACCCAGTACTTC
CASSGLAGSQETQYF
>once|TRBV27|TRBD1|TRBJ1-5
TGTGCCAGCAGTTCCGGGACAGGCAATCAGCCCCAGCATTTT
CASSSGTGNQPQHF
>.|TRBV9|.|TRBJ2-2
TGTGCCAGCACCCGAGGGGGTACAATCACCGGGGAGCTGTTTTTT
CASTRGGTITGELFF
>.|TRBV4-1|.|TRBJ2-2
TGCGCCAGCAGCCAAGAAGGATATGGGGCAGGGAGGACCGGGGAGCTGTTTTTT
CASSQEGYGAGRTGELFF
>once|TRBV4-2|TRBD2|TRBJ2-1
TGTGCCAGCAGCCAAGAGACTAGCGGGGGGTCCTACAATGAGCAGTTCTTC
CASSQETSGGSYNEQFF
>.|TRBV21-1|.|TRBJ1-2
TGTGCCAGCAGCCCTAAGGGGCGGGGTACTAACTATGGCTACACCTTC
CASSPKGRGTNYGYTF
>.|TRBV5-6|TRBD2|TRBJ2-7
TGTGCCAGCAGCTCAGGACTAGCGCACTCCTACGAGCAGTACTTC
CASSSGLAHSYEQYF
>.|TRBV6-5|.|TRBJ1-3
TGTGCCAGCAGCGACAGAAGCTCTGGAAACACCATATATTTT
CASSDRSSGNTIYF
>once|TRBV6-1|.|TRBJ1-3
TGTGCCAGCAGTATTCGGGAGGCGGGAAACACCATATATTTT
CASSIREAGNTIYF
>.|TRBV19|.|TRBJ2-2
TGTGCCAGTAGTACCCGGGGTTCCCTCGCGAACACCGGGGAGCTGTTTTTT
CASSTRGSLANTGELFF
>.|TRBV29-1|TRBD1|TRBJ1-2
TGCAGCGTGACTATGGACAGGGATGGCTACACCTTC
CSVTMDRDGYTF
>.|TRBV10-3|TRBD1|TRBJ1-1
TGTGCCATCAGTGAGACGGGACAGGGAGGAGGCACTGAAGCTTTCTTT
CAISETGQGGGTEAFF
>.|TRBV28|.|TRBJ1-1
TGTGCCAGCAGCCCTACAGGGCTGAACACTGAAGCTTTCTTT
CASSPTGLNTEAFF
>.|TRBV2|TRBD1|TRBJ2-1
TGTGCCAGCAATCCCGAGGACAGGGGATACAATGAGCAGTTCTTC
CASNPEDRGYNEQFF
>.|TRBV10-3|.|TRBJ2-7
TGTGCCATCAAGAACATCCAAACCTACGAGCAGTACTTC
CAIKNIQTYEQYF
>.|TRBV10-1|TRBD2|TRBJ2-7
TGCGCCAGCCCCGGGGGTAGCGGGGACTACTACGAGCAGTACTTC
CASPGGSGDYYEQYF
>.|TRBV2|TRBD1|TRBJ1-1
TGTGCCAGCAGTCGACAGGGGATGGGGAACACTGAAGCTTTCTTT
CASSRQGMGNTEAFF